Shown below are 21 T cell receptor beta chains from a single sample sequenced in a study of early T cells in non-severe SARS-CoV-2 infection. TCRdb re-called the 5' RACE reads through MiXCR, storing one row per CDR3 protein. Here the sample spans 27,000 or so distinct CDR3 sequences, about 4.5% being singletons. What was sequenced was whole blood. The receptors were sampled from an adult who was a healthcare worker with PCR-confirmed SARS-CoV-2 infection or an uninfected control (not recorded which).

This clonotype was seen ten or more times. The CDR3 spells CSALNGLASYNEQFF. The CDR3 region has the DNA TGCAGTGCACTGAATGGACTAGCGTCTTACAATGAGCAGTTCTTC. This chain connects TRBV20-1 to TRBJ2-1, with 9 bases fitting TRBD2. V was clipped by 6 bases and J by 4 bases; unmatched bases: 10. This CDR3 has 15 amino acids. The germline CDR1 and CDR2 sequences are DFQATT and SNEGSKA (reference sequence).

This rearrangement joins TRBV7-6 to TRBJ2-7; tentative D call: TRBD1 (5 bases). The germline CDR1 and CDR2 sequences are SGHVS and FNYEAQ. The CDR3 spans 15 residues. V was cut by 4 bases and J by 2 bases, with 15 bases left in between. CDR3 nucleotide sequence: TGTGCCAGCAGCTCCCAGATTGACAGCACCTACGAGCAGTACTTC. This translates into CASSSQIDSTYEQYF.

This clonotype was observed many times. The V call is TRBV7-6, the J call TRBJ2-7; TRBD1 matches at 9 bases. With V trimmed by 5 bases and J by 3 bases, 5 bases remained unmatched. The germline V gene has CDR1 SGHVS and CDR2 FNYEAQ. CDR3 length: 14 amino acids. The CDR3 sequence is CASSEGQGGYEQYV. CDR3 DNA sequence: TGTGCCAGCAGCGAGGGACAGGGAGGCTACGAGCAGTACGTC.

The sample holds many counts of this clonotype. The DNA is left out, because the CDR3 cannot be placed on it with certainty; the CDR3 is given as TCRdb lists it. The rearrangement links TRBV19 to TRBJ2-1; the table's D call TRBD2 went unverified against the DNA. The CDR3 numbers 14 amino acids, ends counted. Germline V gives CDR1 LNHDA, CDR2 SQIVND (reference sequence). CDR3 loop: CASTSGEVFNEQFF.

This clonotype was recorded many times. The chain carries TRBV27 and TRBJ1-2; possibly TRBD1 for D (5 bases). The CDR3 runs 14 residues. CDR1 and CDR2 (germline): MNHEY, SMNVEV (reference sequence). V was cut by 3 bases and J by 8 bases, with 16 bases left in between. The CDR3 nucleotides are TGTGCCAGCAGTTTCGCTGCAGGGACGGGGGGCTACACCTTC. It encodes CASSFAAGTGGYTF.

This clonotype came up many times. This sequence joins TRBV7-3 and TRBJ2-2; D is ambiguous. Germline loops: CDR1 SGHTA, CDR2 FQGTGA. Trimming removed 6 bases from V and 3 bases from J, with 5 bases in between. The CDR3 covers 12 residues. CDR3 residues: CASSRYTGELFF. DNA of the CDR3: TGTGCCAGCAGTAGATACACCGGGGAGCTGTTTTTT.

At least ten counts were recorded for this clonotype. J is TRBJ2-3 and V is TRBV29-1; D not resolved. CDR3 length: 12 amino acids. V lost 3 bases, J lost 7 bases, and 11 bases lay in between. Germline V gene data show CDR1 as SQVTM and CDR2 as ANQGSEA. CDR3 in DNA: TGCAGCGTTGACCAAATGCGAAATACGCAGTATTTT. Translating it yields CSVDQMRNTQYF.

Many counts were recorded for this clonotype. The gene calls are TRBV20-1 and TRBJ1-5, with 10 bases identical to TRBD1. This CDR3 is built from 11 residues. Germline CDR1 is DFQATT and CDR2 is SNEGSKA (reference sequence). The CDR3 protein is CGTGVNQPQHF. DNA for the CDR3: TGCGGGACAGGGGTCAATCAGCCCCAGCATTTT.

The chain has TRBV29-1 and TRBJ2-5; no firm D call. CDR1 is SQVTM, CDR2 ANQGSEA, per germline. The CDR3 has 10 amino acids. V was trimmed by 7 bases and J by 3 bases, leaving 6 bases between them. The DNA of the CDR3 is TGCAGCGCCAAAGAAGAGACCCAGTACTTC. It codes for CSAKEETQYF. Drawing the rest from reference TRBV29-1 and TRBJ2-5, the complete variable domain is SAVISQKPSRDICQRGTSLTIQCQVDSQVTMMFWYRQQPGQSLTLIATANQGSEATYESGFVIDKFPISRPNLTFSTLTVSNMSPEDSSIYLCSAKEETQYFGPGTRLLVL.

The V gene is TRBV7-6, the J gene TRBJ2-7; TRBD1 might be the D (6 bases). V gave up 2 bases and J gave up 2 bases, with 7 bases separating them. The CDR3 is 13 residues long. The germline V gene has CDR1 SGHVS and CDR2 FNYEAQ. The CDR3 reads CASSLTGPYEQYF. Written as DNA, the CDR3 is TGTGCCAGCAGCTTAACAGGGCCCTACGAGCAGTACTTC.

This clonotype was counted many times. This chain links TRBV11-2 with TRBJ2-7, with a possible D match to TRBD1 (5 bases). The CDR3 sequence is 14 residues long. Germline V gene data show CDR1 as SGHAT and CDR2 as FQNNGV. With 5 bases removed from V and 5 bases from J, the gap between germline ends came to 16 bases. CDR3 sequence: CASSPRAGIHEQYV. In DNA, the CDR3 is TGTGCCAGCAGCCCTAGGGCAGGGATCCACGAGCAGTACGTC.

The chain has TRBV20-1 and TRBJ1-1; D ambiguous. The V end was cut by 3 bases, the J end by 1 base, with 15 bases between. The CDR3 sequence is 15 residues long. Germline-derived CDR1 and CDR2 are DFQATT and SNEGSKA (reference sequence). CDR3 nucleotides: TGCAGTGCTAGTATGGCAAAAACGGGGAACACTGAAGCTTTCTTT. Translation: CSASMAKTGNTEAFF.

This clonotype was recorded at least ten times. V usage is TRBV29-1 and J usage is TRBJ2-5, with D perhaps matching TRBD2 (6 bases). The CDR3 runs to 14 residues. Germline V lookup: CDR1 SQVTM, CDR2 ANQGSEA. Trimming removed 7 bases at V and 3 bases at J, with 18 bases between. The CDR3 is CSGKVASAKETQYF. CDR3 coding DNA: TGCAGCGGAAAGGTGGCTAGCGCTAAAGAGACCCAGTACTTC.

At least ten counts were recorded for this clonotype. The germline gene is not matched at one end of the junction; a read error may be the cause. The chain employs TRBV7-7 and TRBJ2-5; TRBD2 aligns across 9 bases. The CDR3 length is 15 residues. The germline V gene encodes CDR1 SSHAT and CDR2 FNYEAQ (reference sequence). The CDR3: CASSFTSGSTETQYF. The CDR3 DNA is TGTGCTAGCAGCTTTACTAGCGGGTCCACAGAGACCCAGTACTTC. Full variable domain (remainder filled in from reference TRBV7-7 and TRBJ2-5): GAGVSQSPRYKVTKRGQDVTLRCDPISSHATLYWYQQALGQGPEFLTYFNYEAQPDKSGLPSDRFSAERPEGSISTLTIQRTEQRDSAMYRCASSFTSGSTETQYFGPGTRLLVL.

This clonotype turned up a few times. The J gene is TRBJ2-3, the V gene TRBV5-4, with 11 bases matching TRBD2. The length of the CDR3 is 17 residues. The V segment lost 3 bases and the J segment 4 bases; nucleotides outside the gene matches: 10. Looked up from germline, CDR1 is SGHNT and CDR2 is YYREEE (reference sequence). This chain's CDR3 is CASSSRPGLADSDTQYF. CDR3 coding DNA: TGTGCCAGCAGCTCGAGACCGGGACTAGCGGACTCAGATACGCAGTATTTT.

The table lists this clonotype with many counts. The chain recombines TRBV6-5 with TRBJ2-7; maybe TRBD1 (5 bases). CDR3 length: 13 amino acids. Trimming cost V 6 bases and J 2 bases, with 11 bases left between them. The V gene's germline CDR1 is MNHEY and CDR2 SVGAGI. The CDR3 sequence is CASRRQSTYEQYF. In DNA form, the CDR3 reads TGTGCCAGCAGGCGACAGTCAACCTACGAGCAGTACTTC.

This clonotype was found many times. V and J are TRBV4-2 and TRBJ2-1, with 8 nucleotides matching TRBD2. This CDR3 region has 13 residues. J gave up 12 bases and V 1 base, and 5 bases lay outside the gene matches. The germline V gene encodes CDR1 LGHNA and CDR2 YNFKEQ. The CDR3, as DNA: TGTGCCAGCAGCCAAGCCAAGCGGGAGTGGCAGTTCTTC. Encoded protein: CASSQAKREWQFF.

This clonotype was seen many times. This chain links TRBV29-1 with TRBJ2-1, with 11 bases fitting TRBD2. The length of the CDR3 is 15 residues. Trimming took 8 bases from V and 1 from J; bases not matched to a gene: 7. Germline values: CDR1 SQVTM, CDR2 ANQGSEA. The CDR3 loop reads CSIRTSGLSYNEQFF. The DNA for the CDR3 is TGCAGCATACGGACTAGCGGGTTATCCTACAATGAGCAGTTCTTC.

This clonotype has more than one count but fewer than ten. This chain joins TRBV10-3 and TRBJ2-1, with TRBD2 matching 16 bases. This CDR3 spans 16 amino acids. V lost 6 bases and J lost 4; bases outside the gene matches: 3. Per germline, CDR1 ENHRY and CDR2 SYGVKD. The CDR3 sequence: CAISEGLAGGYNEQFF. The CDR3 region has the DNA TGTGCCATCAGCGAGGGACTAGCGGGAGGGTACAATGAGCAGTTCTTC.

This clonotype was seen many times. The chain combines TRBV12-3 or TRBV12-4 with TRBJ1-2; 8 bases agree with TRBD1. The CDR3 covers 14 residues. Trimming at V came to 6 bases and at J to 3 bases, leaving 6 bases not matched to a gene. CDR3 region: CASSDRGMDYGYTF. DNA of the CDR3: TGTGCCAGCAGCGACAGGGGCATGGACTATGGCTACACCTTC.

There are many counts of this clonotype. The V and J genes are TRBV12-3 or TRBV12-4 and TRBJ1-1; D is undetermined. CDR3 length equals 14 residues. With 6 bases removed from V and 11 bases from J, the gap between germline ends came to 22 bases. The CDR3 coding sequence is TGTGCCAGCAGGACCTCCAATAGCAGACCCCTGGCTTTCTTT. Translation: CASRTSNSRPLAFF.